These 4 T cell receptor beta chains share one sample of origin, sequenced in a study of regulatory T cells in long-lasting Graves disease. The sample's time point: persistent/refractory GD, antithyroid drugs over 5 years with positive TRAb. RNA isolated from PBMCs was used to make the TCR library. Construction of TCR beta libraries relied on iRepertoire HTBI primers and on Arm-PCR targeting CDR3 regions. In TCRdb, the multiplex PCR reads were re-called with MiXCR into one record per CDR3 protein. The data contain some 420,000 distinct CDR3 sequences, around a fifth of them singletons. Sequenced here: peripheral blood mononuclear cells (PBMCs), sampled when the disease was refractory, from a patient treated with antithyroid drugs. These receptors were taken from a female donor with Graves disease.

To note about this clonotype: This may arise from a read error, as a much more abundant clone is one base away. The CDR3 reads CSAPDRGLSYNGQFF. CDR3 in DNA: TGCAGTGCCCCGGACAGGGGTTTGTCCTACAATGGGCAGTTCTTC. The V gene is TRBV20-1, the J gene TRBJ2-5; TRBD1 aligns across 9 bases. The DNA matches TRBJ2-1 better at its end, which makes the J call doubtful. The V gene's germline CDR1 is DFQATT and CDR2 SNEGSKA (reference sequence). This CDR3 has 15 amino acids.

The sample holds a few counts of this clonotype. The chain combines TRBV6-1 with TRBJ2-7; TRBD2 agrees at 7 bases. V was pared by 6 bases and J by 1 base, with 9 bases of the junction left unmatched. The germline V gene encodes CDR1 MNHNS and CDR2 SASEGT. CDR3 length equals 15 residues. CDR3 bases: TGTGCCAGCAGGGGGGGGACCGCGCAGTCCTACGAGCAGTACTTC. The encoded protein is CASRGGTAQSYEQYF.

Only a few counts were recorded for this clonotype. The CDR3 DNA reads as TGTGCCAGCAGTTCCGAGGGATCAAAAGCTTTCTTT. Protein product: CASSSEGSKAFF. This chain uses TRBV6-9 with TRBJ1-1; D not certain. The V and J ends lost 4 bases and 9 bases respectively, with 12 bases between them. The CDR3 is made up of 12 amino acids. Looked up from germline, CDR1 is MNHGY and CDR2 is SVAAGI.

Concerning this clonotype: At one of its ends the junction is not consistent with the germline gene, which may arise from a read error. The chain combines TRBV19 with TRBJ1-1; D uncertain. CDR1 is LNHDA, CDR2 SQIVND, per germline (reference sequence). This CDR3 has 13 residues. CDR3 residues: CASTLRDVTEASF. The DNA for the CDR3 is TGTGCCAGTACCCTGAGGGATGTCACTGAAGCTTCCTTT.